This T cell receptor (beta chain) was retrieved from a study of T cell responses to AZD1222 COVID-19 vaccine. Regarding the study as a whole: Donor demographics were predominantly white British with a female majority; clonal diversity may be underestimated. Baseline antibody screening turned up just six or seven seropositive AZD1222 recipients. Spike was spanned by vaccine-associated CD4 TCRs, which were dominant at 160-218 and 743-854.

Clones were sequenced by immunoSEQ multiplex PCR, and TCRdb holds only the in-frame ones, with some missing. Seen here are 120,000 or so clones, roughly 88% observed once, and the top ten hold 9.4%. With regard to this clone: Its specificity is not known.

The CDR3 length is 15 residues. V was clipped by 5 bases and J by 3 bases; unmatched bases: 9. Germline CDR1 LNHDA, CDR2 SQIVND (reference sequence). Sequencing used peripheral blood, obtained on day 0 of AZD1222 vaccination. This rearrangement joins TRBV19 to TRBJ2-5; 7 bases are a match to TRBD1. The receptor was isolated from an adult in good health. In DNA form, the CDR3 reads TGTGCCAGTAGTGAAACGGGACAGCCAAAAGAGACCCAGTACTTC. As protein: CASSETGQPKETQYF. The variable domain in full, completed from reference TRBV19 and TRBJ2-5, reads DGGITQSPKYLFRKEGQNVTLSCEQNLNHDAMYWYRQDPGQGLRLIYYSQIVNDFQKGDIAEGYSVSREKKESFPLTVTSAQKNPTAFYLCASSETGQPKETQYFGPGTRLLVL.